The source of this T cell receptor beta chain is a study of control samples from healthy donors and cancer patients. V was shortened by 9 bases and J by 2 bases, with 12 bases between the two germline ends. The CDR3 extends over 13 amino acids. The V gene's germline CDR1 is KGHSH and CDR2 LQKENI. The protocol was immunoSEQ multiplex PCR, while the TCRdb copy is restricted to in-frame clones and leaves out a portion. The table shows 90,000 to 100,000 clones, with 70% to 80% occurring only once. The chain couples TRBV18 to TRBJ2-3; weak D call: TRBD2 (5 bases). What was sequenced was blood. The sequence derives from a woman aged 25 to 39 in good health. The CDR3 loop is CASTWESTDTQYF. The CDR3 nucleotides read TGTGCCAGTACTTGGGAGTCCACAGATACGCAGTATTTT. Full variable domain (missing parts from reference TRBV18 and TRBJ2-3): NAGVMQNPRHLVRRRGQEARLRCSPMKGHSHVYWYRQLPEEGLKFMVYLQKENIIDESGMPKERFSAEFPKEGPSILRIQQVVRGDSAAYFCASTWESTDTQYFGPGTRLTVL.